Below, 30 T cell receptor beta chains from the same sample are listed, as sequenced in a study of T cells in lung cancer brain metastases. Method: immunoSEQ multiplex PCR; TCRdb's copy keeps in-frame clones and lacks some. The table shows around 6,600 clones, with 86% occurring only once. The sequencing input was tumor tissue from the primary lung tumor. The receptors here all came from a man aged 45-65 years with non-small cell lung cancer.

The count of this clone is one. V is TRBV30 and J is TRBJ1-6; perhaps TRBD1 as D (5 bases). Germline CDR1 is GTSNPN and CDR2 is SVGIG (reference sequence). The CDR3 loop spans 14 amino acids. Trimming removed 4 bases at V and 13 bases at J, with 20 bases between. For the CDR3, the DNA is TGTGCCTGGAATGCGACAGTAGCATCGGGGCCCCTCCACTTT. Translated: CAWNATVASGPLHF.

J is TRBJ1-6 and V is TRBV6-6; D is uncertain. The CDR3 totals 14 residues. Germline V gene sequence: CDR1 MNHNY, CDR2 SVGAGI (reference sequence). V lost 6 bases, J lost 4 bases, and 10 bases lay in between. The CDR3 region is CASSPAPYNSPLHF. The CDR3 DNA follows: TGTGCCAGCAGCCCCGCTCCTTATAATTCACCCCTCCACTTT.

The chain uses TRBV27 and TRBJ2-3, with TRBD2 identical over 8 bases. The junction had 5 bases not matched to a gene; V was cut back by 2 bases and J by 1 base. The CDR3 loop spans 16 amino acids. The V gene's germline CDR1 is MNHEY and CDR2 SMNVEV (reference sequence). CDR3 sequence reads: CASSLEASGRTDTQYF. The DNA for the CDR3 is TGTGCCAGCAGTTTAGAGGCTAGCGGGCGCACAGATACGCAGTATTTT.

This clone appeared a single time. The V and J genes are TRBV25-1 and TRBJ1-4; 8 positions agree with TRBD1. The V gene's germline CDR1 is MGHDK and CDR2 SYGVNS. The junction had 11 bases not matched to a gene; V was cut back by 2 bases and J by 6 bases. This CDR3 is 17 amino acids long. The CDR3 DNA reads TGTGCCAGCAGTGAAGTCCCCGGGACAGGTCGTGATGAAAAACTGTTTTTT. Its protein product is CASSEVPGTGRDEKLFF.

The chain carries TRBV4-3 and TRBJ2-1; TRBD2 aligns across 10 bases. This CDR3 is built from 17 residues. The V segment lost 0 bases and the J segment 7 bases; nucleotides outside the gene matches: 9. Germline-derived CDR1 and CDR2 are LGHNA and YSLEER. This CDR3 reads CASSQDYASGGANEQFF. The CDR3 DNA follows: TGCGCCAGCAGCCAAGATTATGCCAGCGGGGGGGCAAATGAGCAGTTCTTC.

J is TRBJ1-5 and V is TRBV5-1; 7 bases match TRBD1. In germline, CDR1 is SGHRS, CDR2 YFSETQ. CDR3 length: 15 amino acids. J was trimmed by 4 bases and V by 1 base; bases with no gene match: 5. The DNA for the CDR3 is TGCGCCAGCAGCTTGTGGGACAGCCTAAATCAGCCCCAGCATTTT. Translating it yields CASSLWDSLNQPQHF. Full variable domain (missing parts from reference TRBV5-1 and TRBJ1-5): KAGVTQTPRYLIKTRGQQVTLSCSPISGHRSVSWYQQTPGQGLQFLFEYFSETQRNKGNFPGRFSGRQFSNSRSEMNVSTLELGDSALYLCASSLWDSLNQPQHFGDGTRLSIL.

The sample holds one count of this clone. J is TRBJ2-5 and V is TRBV18; TRBD1 aligns across 7 bases. The CDR3 has 13 residues. Germline CDR1 is KGHSH and CDR2 is LQKENI. V gave up 1 base and J gave up 9 bases; unmatched junction bases: 5. CDR3 region: CASSPRPQGAQYF. DNA for the CDR3: TGTGCCAGCTCACCACGTCCCCAGGGGGCCCAGTACTTC.

The genes are TRBV13 and TRBJ1-6; the D gene is possibly TRBD1 (5 bases). The CDR3 is 14 residues long. Trimming removed 0 bases at V and 10 bases at J, with 10 bases between. CDR1 PRHDT and CDR2 FYEKMQ come from the germline V gene (reference sequence). As DNA, the CDR3 is TGTGCCAGCAGCTTAGGCAGGGTGGGATCACCCCTCCACTTT. Amino acids: CASSLGRVGSPLHF.

The chain recombines TRBV4-2 with TRBJ2-5, with 10 nucleotides matching TRBD2. This CDR3 has 17 residues. CDR1 and CDR2 (germline): LGHNA, YNFKEQ. V shed 1 base, J shed 8 bases, and the junction held 13 bases outside the gene matches. The CDR3 spells CASSQAVVAGGAGTQYF. The CDR3 DNA reads TGTGCCAGCAGCCAAGCTGTCGTAGCGGGGGGTGCAGGTACCCAGTACTTC.

This chain uses TRBV6-5 with TRBJ2-4; 7 positions agree with TRBD1. Germline CDR1 and CDR2: MNHEY and SVGAGI. The CDR3 totals 15 residues. V gave up 4 bases and J gave up 3 bases; unmatched junction bases: 6. This CDR3 is CASSLDRDSKNIQYF. CDR3 sequence (DNA): TGTGCCAGCAGTTTAGACCGGGACAGCAAAAACATTCAGTACTTC.

This clone appeared a few times. This chain uses TRBV6-1 with TRBJ2-7; perhaps TRBD1 as D (5 bases). Deletions cut 6 bases from V and 5 bases from J, with 20 bases between. The CDR3 is made up of 15 amino acids. The V gene's germline CDR1 is MNHNS and CDR2 SASEGT. CDR3 coding DNA: TGTGCCAGCAGCCAAGACTGGACCTGGGGCAACGAGCAGTACTTC. Protein product: CASSQDWTWGNEQYF.

The gene calls are TRBV4-1 and TRBJ2-7, with D possibly being TRBD2 (7 bases). Per the germline V gene, CDR1 is MGHRA and CDR2 is YSYEKL. The CDR3 has 15 residues. V was clipped by 4 bases and J by 2 bases, with 15 bases between them. The CDR3: CASSLGGHSPYEQYF. In nucleotides, the CDR3 is TGCGCCAGCAGCCTGGGGGGGCATTCCCCCTACGAGCAGTACTTC.

The V call is TRBV6-6, the J call TRBJ2-2; D may match TRBD1 or TRBD2 (7 bases each). The V gene lost 6 bases and the J gene lost 2 bases, with 13 bases spanning the gap. Per the germline V gene, CDR1 is MNHNY and CDR2 is SVGAGI (reference sequence). The CDR3 runs 15 residues. CDR3 bases: TGTGCCAGCAGAGCGGGACAGCTTAACACCGGGGAGCTGTTTTTT. As protein: CASRAGQLNTGELFF.

This clone was found a few times. V usage is TRBV5-4 and J usage is TRBJ1-6, with D possibly TRBD1 on 6 matching bases. Per the germline V gene, CDR1 is SGHNT and CDR2 is YYREEE (reference sequence). This CDR3 region has 14 residues. V shed 0 bases and J shed 6 bases, with 7 bases lying between them. DNA for the CDR3: TGTGCCAGCAGCTTGGGGACAGCTAATTCACCCCTCCACTTT. Residues: CASSLGTANSPLHF.

The chain employs TRBV4-1 and TRBJ1-1, with 8 bases identical to TRBD1. V lost 3 bases and J lost 4; bases outside the gene matches: 4. CDR1 and CDR2 (germline): MGHRA, YSYEKL. This CDR3 contains 14 residues. The CDR3 DNA follows: TGCGCCAGCAGCCATCGACAGGGGACCACTGAAGCTTTCTTT. Translated, it gives CASSHRQGTTEAFF.

J is TRBJ2-5 and V is TRBV27, with 8 bases that match TRBD1. After removal of 2 bases from V and 2 bases from J, the junction contained 4 bases not matched to a gene. This CDR3 spans 15 amino acids. Germline CDR1 MNHEY, CDR2 SMNVEV (reference sequence). This chain's CDR3 is CASSLGQGQQETQYF. CDR3 DNA: TGTGCCAGCAGTTTAGGACAGGGCCAACAAGAGACCCAGTACTTC.

This chain links TRBV5-1 with TRBJ1-1, with D tentatively TRBD1 (5 bases). V lost 0 bases to trimming and J lost 2 bases, with 14 bases between them. CDR3 length: 16 amino acids. The germline V gene encodes CDR1 SGHRS and CDR2 YFSETQ. The CDR3 loop is CASSLGGGMANTEAFF. The CDR3 DNA reads TGCGCCAGCAGCTTGGGCGGGGGTATGGCTAACACTGAAGCTTTCTTT. The variable domain in full, completed from reference TRBV5-1 and TRBJ1-1, reads KAGVTQTPRYLIKTRGQQVTLSCSPISGHRSVSWYQQTPGQGLQFLFEYFSETQRNKGNFPGRFSGRQFSNSRSEMNVSTLELGDSALYLCASSLGGGMANTEAFFGQGTRLTVV.

CDR3 sequence reads: CAWSTRQGETQYF. CDR3 bases: TGTGCCTGGAGTACCCGCCAAGGGGAGACCCAGTACTTC. The J gene is TRBJ2-5, the V gene TRBV30, with D uncertain. The CDR3 spans 13 residues. The germline V gene has CDR1 GTSNPN and CDR2 SVGIG (reference sequence). V dropped 2 bases and J dropped 5 bases, with 12 bases sitting between them.

V usage is TRBV6-6 and J usage is TRBJ2-7, with 7 bases aligning to TRBD2. The CDR3 has 14 residues. The germline V gene has CDR1 MNHNY and CDR2 SVGAGI (reference sequence). V gave up 7 bases and J gave up 3 bases; unmatched junction bases: 9. The DNA of the CDR3 is TGTGCCAGCACTCTGGGGGGGTCGCGCTACGAGCAGTACTTC. Translated: CASTLGGSRYEQYF.

The rearrangement uses TRBV27 and TRBJ2-1; TRBD2 might be the D (7 bases). From germline, CDR1 is MNHEY and CDR2 SMNVEV (reference sequence). The CDR3 length is 16 residues. The V end lost 5 bases, the J end lost 10 bases, and 24 bases lay between the germline ends. CDR3 DNA: TGTGCCAGCAGTCAGCAGGGCGGGGGCCGGTTAGGCGAGCAGTTCTTC. Protein: CASSQQGGGRLGEQFF.

This CDR3 reads CASSSTGAQETQYF. The CDR3 region has the DNA TGTGCCAGCAGCTCGACAGGGGCCCAAGAGACCCAGTACTTC. The chain couples TRBV5-6 to TRBJ2-5; 8 nucleotides match TRBD1. J was trimmed by 1 base and V by 3 bases; bases with no gene match: 2. The CDR3 runs 14 residues. Germline V gene lookup returns CDR1 SGHDT and CDR2 YYEEEE.

The chain employs TRBV5-1 and TRBJ2-7, with D possibly being TRBD1 (6 bases). CDR1 SGHRS and CDR2 YFSETQ come from the germline V gene. This CDR3 spans 15 amino acids. V shed 8 bases and J shed 4 bases, with 22 bases lying between them. The CDR3 spells CASNSAPGTKYEQYF. The CDR3 nucleotides are TGCGCCAGTAACTCTGCCCCCGGGACAAAATACGAGCAGTACTTC.

This chain uses TRBV28 with TRBJ1-5, with 7 bases aligning to TRBD1. Germline lookup yields CDR1 MDHEN and CDR2 SYDVKM. The CDR3 runs 15 residues. The V segment lost 1 base and the J segment 0 bases; nucleotides outside the gene matches: 0. The CDR3: CASSLYRGSNQPQHF. Here the CDR3 DNA reads TGTGCCAGCAGTTTATACAGGGGTAGCAATCAGCCCCAGCATTTT.

This chain links TRBV19 with TRBJ1-5, with D unresolved. CDR3 length equals 14 residues. Germline V lookup: CDR1 LNHDA, CDR2 SQIVND (reference sequence). Trimming cost V 3 bases and J 1 base, with 7 bases left between them. CDR3 coding DNA: TGTGCCAGTAGTATTTGGGGAAGCAATCAGCCCCAGCATTTT. It encodes CASSIWGSNQPQHF. The entire variable domain, with the rest obtained from reference TRBV19 and TRBJ1-5, is as follows: DGGITQSPKYLFRKEGQNVTLSCEQNLNHDAMYWYRQDPGQGLRLIYYSQIVNDFQKGDIAEGYSVSREKKESFPLTVTSAQKNPTAFYLCASSIWGSNQPQHFGDGTRLSIL.

This clone was counted a few times. V and J are TRBV30 and TRBJ2-1; 13 nucleotides line up with TRBD2. CDR3 length: 15 amino acids. The ends lost 2 bases at V and 3 bases at J; junction bases unmatched: 1. Germline assignment: CDR1 GTSNPN and CDR2 SVGIG (reference sequence). The CDR3 DNA sequence: TGTGCCTGGAGTCGACTAGCGGGGGGCTACAATGAGCAGTTCTTC. This sequence encodes CAWSRLAGGYNEQFF.

The chain links TRBV12-5 to TRBJ2-2, with D uncertain. Per germline, CDR1 LGHNT and CDR2 FRNRAP. V dropped 5 bases and J dropped 5 bases, with 3 bases sitting between them. The CDR3 runs to 11 residues. The CDR3 loop reads CASGRTGELFF. The DNA of the CDR3 is TGTGCTAGTGGTCGTACCGGGGAGCTGTTTTTT.

This clone was observed a few times. This chain uses TRBV11-2 with TRBJ1-5; D gene uncertain. Germline CDR1 is SGHAT and CDR2 is FQNNGV. This CDR3 spans 13 amino acids. Trimming shortened V by 0 bases and J by 6 bases, and 6 bases separated the two germline ends. CDR3 sequence reads: CASSLDPGQPQHF. CDR3 bases: TGTGCCAGCAGCTTAGATCCGGGTCAGCCCCAGCATTTT.

The V and J genes are TRBV10-2 and TRBJ2-7; 13 bases align to TRBD2. V lost 4 bases and J lost 2; bases outside the gene matches: 8. The CDR3 is 17 residues long. The V gene's germline CDR1 is WSHSY and CDR2 SAAADI. The CDR3 spells CASSGIGLAGETYEQYF. The CDR3 bases are TGCGCCAGCAGTGGGATCGGACTAGCGGGGGAGACCTACGAGCAGTACTTC.

This chain joins TRBV5-1 and TRBJ1-3; D is unresolved. Germline V gene sequence: CDR1 SGHRS, CDR2 YFSETQ. This CDR3 is built from 16 residues. Trimming stripped 2 bases from V and 0 bases from J, with 12 bases between. Written as DNA, the CDR3 is TGCGCCAGCAGCTTCGGCGAGCAGACCTCTGGAAACACCATATATTTT. This codes for CASSFGEQTSGNTIYF.

V is TRBV2 and J is TRBJ2-3, with 9 bases lining up with TRBD2. The CDR3 runs to 16 residues. Per the germline V gene, CDR1 is SNHLY and CDR2 is FYNNEI. V gave up 7 bases and J gave up 2 bases; unmatched junction bases: 10. CDR3: CASTVGLAGPTDTQYF. CDR3 coding DNA: TGTGCCAGCACAGTTGGCCTAGCGGGGCCCACAGATACGCAGTATTTT. Full variable domain (rest looked up from reference TRBV2 and TRBJ2-3): EPEVTQTPSHQVTQMGQEVILRCVPISNHLYFYWYRQILGQKVEFLVSFYNNEISEKSEIFDDQFSVERPDGSNFTLKIRSTKLEDSAMYFCASTVGLAGPTDTQYFGPGTRLTVL.